A selection of T cell receptor beta chains follows, all from one sample in a study of T cell responses to AZD1222 COVID-19 vaccine. Repertoires were generated with immunoSEQ multiplex PCR, while TCRdb's copy carries only in-frame clones and drops some. Among approximately 200,000 clones, just over 90% were seen once, and the ten largest hold under 4%. The material sequenced was peripheral blood, taken 28 days after the second AZD1222 dose. Receptors originate from an adult who received the AZD1222 COVID-19 vaccine. Both conserved end residues are part of each CDR3. Each record gives: J gene, V gene, D gene, clone size, CDR3 protein, CDR3 DNA. D genes are given only for firm matches. A row's size may be missing; if present it is once, few, many or a size class.

TRBJ2-1	TRBV11-2	.	once	CASSLRGSSDNEQFF	TGTGCCAGCAGCTTAAGGGGGAGTTCGGACAATGAGCAGTTCTTC
TRBJ2-2	TRBV7-2	TRBD2	.	CASSPLSGRAGVTGELFF	TGTGCCAGCAGCCCACTGAGCGGGAGGGCCGGGGTCACCGGGGAGCTGTTTTTT
TRBJ2-5	TRBV28	.	.	CASSLLPRPETQYF	TGTGCCAGCAGTTTACTCCCTAGGCCAGAGACCCAGTACTTC
TRBJ1-2	TRBV2	.	.	CASSEPGDGYTF	TGTGCCAGCAGTGAACCCGGGGATGGCTACACCTTC
TRBJ1-1	TRBV30	.	.	CAWSVHVWGPGDTEAFF	TGTGCCTGGAGTGTACACGTTTGGGGGCCCGGGGACACTGAAGCTTTCTTT
TRBJ2-1	TRBV7-3	.	.	CASSLLGSFSYNEQFF	TGTGCCAGCAGCTTACTCGGCTCCTTCTCCTACAATGAGCAGTTCTTC
TRBJ1-2	TRBV6-5	TRBD1	.	CASSYSGQGPGYTF	TGTGCCAGCAGTTACTCGGGACAGGGACCAGGCTACACCTTC
TRBJ2-7	TRBV9	.	.	CASSAPQSDEQYF	TGTGCCAGCAGCGCCCCCCAGTCGGACGAGCAGTACTTC
TRBJ2-5	TRBV28	.	.	CASSLSGGKRGETQYF	TGTGCCAGCAGTTTATCGGGTGGGAAACGAGGAGAGACCCAGTACTTC
TRBJ1-1	TRBV30	.	.	CAWAKNTEAFF	TGTGCCTGGGCTAAGAACACTGAAGCTTTCTTT
TRBJ1-5	TRBV3-1/TRBV3-2	.	.	CASSPRFVDQPQHF	TGTGCCAGCAGCCCGCGGTTCGTCGATCAGCCCCAGCATTTT
TRBJ2-1	TRBV21-1	.	.	CASSKWRQGGLAGEALSSYNEQFF	TGTGCCAGCAGCAAATGGAGACAGGGAGGACTAGCGGGAGAGGCCTTGAGCTCCTACAATGAGCAGTTCTTC
TRBJ1-3	TRBV7-2	TRBD1	.	CASSLAQGAGNTIYF	TGTGCCAGCAGCTTAGCGCAGGGGGCAGGAAACACCATATATTTT
TRBJ2-7	TRBV5-5	.	.	CASSLSLYSYEQYF	TGTGCCAGCAGCTTGTCGCTATACTCCTACGAGCAGTACTTC
TRBJ2-7	TRBV6-2/TRBV6-3	TRBD2	.	CASSLSSSGSRYEQYF	TGTGCCAGCAGTCTATCTAGTAGCGGGAGTAGGTACGAGCAGTACTTC
TRBJ2-7	TRBV6-2/TRBV6-3	.	.	CASSSRGFYEQYF	TGTGCCAGCAGTTCCAGGGGATTCTACGAGCAGTACTTC
TRBJ1-2	TRBV6-2/TRBV6-3	.	.	CASSGPLGPSDGYTF	TGTGCCAGCAGTGGCCCCCTCGGGCCATCGGATGGCTACACCTTC
TRBJ1-2	TRBV4-3	.	.	CASSQGFGYNYGYTF	TGCGCCAGCAGCCAAGGCTTCGGATATAACTATGGCTACACCTTC
TRBJ1-1	TRBV18	TRBD1	.	CASSDGTGGAWTEAFF	TGTGCCAGCTCAGACGGGACAGGGGGCGCATGGACTGAAGCTTTCTTT
TRBJ1-3	TRBV4-2	.	once	CASSQLNPTVGSGNTIYF	TGTGCCAGCAGCCAATTGAACCCGACGGTAGGATCTGGAAACACCATATATTTT
TRBJ2-7	TRBV11-3	.	.	CASSLEGLNEQYF	TGTGCCAGCAGCTTAGAGGGACTCAACGAGCAGTACTTC
TRBJ1-1	TRBV6-4	.	.	CANQWGGGSEAFF	TGTGCCAATCAGTGGGGAGGGGGAAGTGAAGCTTTCTTT
TRBJ1-5	TRBV24-1	.	.	CATSDSRDGYQPQHF	TGTGCCACCAGTGATTCCCGGGACGGGTATCAGCCCCAGCATTTT
TRBJ1-6	TRBV7-8	.	.	CASSSSVTSSYNSPLHF	TGTGCCAGCAGCTCCTCCGTAACAAGCTCCTATAATTCACCCCTCCACTTT
TRBJ1-2	TRBV6-5	TRBD1	.	CASRVDREAYGYTF	TGTGCCAGCAGGGTTGACAGGGAAGCCTATGGCTACACCTTC
TRBJ2-1	TRBV3-1/TRBV3-2	TRBD2	.	CASSQGSGRRHEQFF	TGTGCCAGCAGCCAAGGAAGCGGGAGGCGACATGAGCAGTTCTTC
TRBJ2-7	TRBV3-1/TRBV3-2	TRBD2	.	CASSGTDYEQYF	TGTGCCAGTAGCGGGACCGACTACGAGCAGTACTTC
TRBJ1-5	TRBV7-2	TRBD1	.	CASSLDRSGQPQHF	TGTGCCAGCAGCTTGGACAGGTCGGGTCAGCCCCAGCATTTT
TRBJ2-1	TRBV6-5	TRBD1	.	CASSYADRGSGNEQFF	TGTGCCAGCAGTTACGCGGACAGGGGAAGCGGAAATGAGCAGTTCTTC
TRBJ2-1	TRBV6-2/TRBV6-3	.	.	CASSYSYEQFF	TGTGCCAGCAGTTATTCATATGAGCAGTTCTTC
TRBJ2-1	TRBV4-1	.	.	CASSQDPYASYNEQFF	TGCGCCAGCAGCCAAGACCCCTACGCCTCCTACAATGAGCAGTTCTTC
TRBJ2-7	TRBV11-3	.	.	CASHGQSYEQYF	TGTGCCAGCCACGGTCAATCCTACGAGCAGTACTTC
TRBJ2-7	TRBV18	.	once	CASSPPNRGTYEQYF	TGTGCCAGCTCACCACCGAATAGAGGAACCTACGAGCAGTACTTC
TRBJ1-1	TRBV4-1	.	.	CASSPQSGEVTEAFF	TGCGCCAGCAGCCCCCAATCAGGGGAAGTCACTGAAGCTTTCTTT
TRBJ2-7	TRBV14	.	.	CASSQLGGFYEQYF	TGTGCCAGCAGCCAATTAGGGGGGTTCTACGAGCAGTACTTC
TRBJ1-6	TRBV7-2	.	.	CASSVRTPPNSPLHF	TGTGCCAGCAGCGTCCGGACACCGCCTAATTCACCCCTCCACTTT
TRBJ1-2	TRBV5-4	.	.	CASSLGGGDNGYTF	TGTGCCAGCAGCTTGGGCGGAGGGGATAATGGCTACACCTTC
TRBJ1-2	TRBV20-1	.	.	CSASHDSRTNYGYTF	TGCAGTGCTAGTCATGACAGTCGTACTAACTATGGCTACACCTTC
TRBJ1-5	TRBV28	.	.	CASSLSTVGNQPQHF	TGTGCCAGCAGTTTATCGACAGTCGGCAATCAGCCCCAGCATTTT
TRBJ2-2	TRBV5-4	.	.	CASSFGNTGELFF	TGTGCCAGCAGCTTCGGCAACACCGGGGAGCTGTTTTTT
TRBJ1-2	TRBV12-5	.	.	CASGHRAPHGYTF	TGTGCTAGTGGTCACCGAGCACCCCATGGCTACACCTTC
TRBJ2-1	TRBV10-3	.	.	CAIRGTDNEQFF	TGTGCCATCAGAGGGACTGACAATGAGCAGTTCTTC
TRBJ1-1	TRBV11-1	TRBD1	once	CASTSRDRGHTEAFF	TGTGCCAGCACCTCTCGAGACAGGGGTCACACTGAAGCTTTCTTT
TRBJ1-4	TRBV5-1	.	.	CASSSGGSTNEKLFF	TGCGCCAGCAGCTCGGGGGGGTCAACTAATGAAAAACTGTTTTTT
TRBJ2-7	TRBV7-2	.	.	CASSLGGPGPYEQYF	TGTGCCAGCAGCTTAGGGGGTCCTGGACCCTACGAGCAGTACTTC
TRBJ1-3	TRBV5-1	.	.	CASSKQGFGNTIYF	TGCGCCAGCAGCAAGCAGGGGTTTGGAAACACCATATATTTT
TRBJ2-1	TRBV29-1	.	.	CSVEAGRYAVYNEQFF	TGCAGCGTTGAAGCGGGCAGATATGCGGTCTACAATGAGCAGTTCTTC
TRBJ2-5	TRBV7-2	TRBD2	.	CASSASGRVEETQYF	TGTGCCAGCAGCGCTAGCGGGAGGGTAGAAGAGACCCAGTACTTC
TRBJ1-6	TRBV15	TRBD1	.	CATSRQGTSSPLHF	TGTGCCACCAGCCGACAGGGGACGAGTTCACCCCTCCACTTT
TRBJ1-2	TRBV6-5	.	once	CASSPSGGSGYTF	TGTGCCAGCAGTCCGTCGGGAGGCAGCGGCTACACCTTC
TRBJ2-7	TRBV5-1	.	.	CASSDHYEQYF	TGCGCCAGCAGCGACCACTACGAGCAGTACTTC
TRBJ2-1	TRBV7-2	.	.	CASSLSNEQFF	TGTGCCAGCAGCCTCTCCAATGAGCAGTTCTTC
TRBJ2-7	TRBV7-8	.	.	CASSNTGPGAYEQYF	TGTGCCAGCAGCAATACAGGGCCCGGTGCGTACGAGCAGTACTTC
TRBJ2-5	TRBV27	.	.	CASGAVGKQETQYF	TGTGCCAGCGGGGCAGTGGGCAAACAAGAGACCCAGTACTTC
TRBJ2-7	TRBV6-5	.	.	CASMRGGYEQYF	TGTGCCAGCATGAGGGGGGGATACGAGCAGTACTTC
TRBJ2-1	TRBV5-1	TRBD2	.	CASSFERLAGGEQFF	TGCGCCAGCAGCTTTGAGAGACTAGCGGGAGGTGAGCAGTTCTTC
TRBJ2-7	TRBV12-3/TRBV12-4	TRBD2	.	CASSLAGPDEQYF	TGTGCCAGCAGCCTAGCGGGGCCGGACGAGCAGTACTTC
TRBJ1-2	TRBV19	TRBD1	.	CASSIEGTGIGYGYTF	TGTGCCAGTAGTATAGAGGGGACAGGGATTGGCTATGGCTACACCTTC
TRBJ2-7	TRBV4-2	TRBD2	.	CASSQRASGSYEQYF	TGTGCCAGCAGCCAGAGGGCTAGCGGGAGTTACGAGCAGTACTTC
TRBJ2-6	TRBV18	.	.	CASSPGETGANVLTF	TGTGCCAGCTCACCGGGGGAAACTGGGGCCAACGTCCTGACTTTC